The 26 T cell receptor beta chains below were found in one sample sequenced in a study of T cell changes during pregnancy in multiple sclerosis. Only in-frame clones appear in the TCRdb table, and some are missing; sequencing was by immunoSEQ multiplex PCR. The profile covers roughly 100,000 clones, with 90% appearing a single time and about 0.75% taken by the ten largest. The sequencing here drew on peripheral blood, taken in the second trimester of pregnancy. The receptors stem from a female donor in good health, enrolled as a control in a pregnancy study.

The chain recombines TRBV5-4 with TRBJ1-3; possibly TRBD1 for D (5 bases). This CDR3 has 16 amino acids. Germline CDR1 reads SGHNT; CDR2 reads YYREEE (reference sequence). V lost 0 bases and J 2 bases, leaving 12 bases between the germline ends. In nucleotides, the CDR3 is TGTGCCAGCAGCTTGGCGGGGGACTTGGCTGGAAACACCATATATTTT. Translation gives CASSLAGDLAGNTIYF.

The chain employs TRBV5-6 and TRBJ1-1, with D possibly TRBD1 on 5 matching bases. This CDR3 is built from 16 residues. Per germline, CDR1 SGHDT and CDR2 YYEEEE. Trimming removed 4 bases at V and 7 bases at J, with 23 bases between. The chain's CDR3 is CASSLLSGAGFGEAFF. CDR3 bases: TGTGCCAGCAGCCTCCTTAGTGGAGCAGGGTTTGGTGAAGCTTTCTTT.

This clone was picked up one time. The rearrangement links TRBV2 to TRBJ1-1, with D tentatively TRBD1 (6 bases). Trimming removed 6 bases at V and 0 bases at J, with 8 bases between. The CDR3 totals 13 residues. CDR1 SNHLY and CDR2 FYNNEI come from the germline V gene. CDR3: CASRRQVNTEAFF. CDR3 nucleotides: TGTGCCAGCAGGAGACAGGTGAACACTGAAGCTTTCTTT.

The rearrangement joins TRBV6-1 to TRBJ1-2; TRBD1 is a possible D gene (5 bases). Germline lookup yields CDR1 MNHNS and CDR2 SASEGT. Between the trimmed V and J ends, which lost 4 bases and 2 bases, there was a span of 14 bases. CDR3 length: 15 amino acids. CDR3 nucleotide sequence: TGTGCCAGCAGTGTGGGGGGGAGACAGAACTATGGCTACACCTTC. Translating it yields CASSVGGRQNYGYTF.

The chain combines TRBV11-2 with TRBJ2-1, with D possibly TRBD1 on 5 matching bases. This CDR3 comprises 14 residues. Germline V gene data show CDR1 as SGHAT and CDR2 as FQNNGV. V lost 5 bases and J 8 bases, leaving 16 bases between the germline ends. The CDR3 nucleotides are TGTGCCAGCAGCCTCCGTGGCACAGGCGATGAGCAGTTCTTC. Translation gives CASSLRGTGDEQFF.

V and J are TRBV5-4 and TRBJ1-2; 11 bases align to TRBD1. The CDR3 is 14 residues long. Germline CDR1 SGHNT, CDR2 YYREEE (reference sequence). Trimming at V came to 5 bases and at J to 6 bases, leaving 6 bases not matched to a gene. The CDR3 coding sequence is TGTGCCAGCAGGAGATTGGGACAGGGGGATGGCTACACCTTC. Encoded protein: CASRRLGQGDGYTF.

The chain carries TRBV28 and TRBJ2-7; the D gene is possibly TRBD2 (6 bases). Trimming removed 4 bases from V and 0 bases from J, with 16 bases in between. The CDR3 loop spans 16 amino acids. CDR1 is MDHEN, CDR2 SYDVKM, per germline. The CDR3 reads CASSSPSAGSSYEQYF. CDR3 nucleotide sequence: TGTGCCAGCAGTTCACCTTCCGCCGGGAGCTCCTACGAGCAGTACTTC.

V usage is TRBV5-1 and J usage is TRBJ2-5; D may be TRBD2 (5 bases). Germline-derived CDR1 and CDR2 are SGHRS and YFSETQ. V lost 0 bases and J lost 1, with 13 bases in between. The CDR3 is made up of 16 amino acids. Here the CDR3 reads CASSLGGSGFQETQYF. The CDR3 nucleotides are TGCGCCAGCAGCTTGGGAGGGAGTGGGTTCCAAGAGACCCAGTACTTC.

The rearrangement joins TRBV2 to TRBJ1-2, with 8 bases that match TRBD1. Germline CDR1 and CDR2: SNHLY and FYNNEI. V shed 6 bases and J 7 bases; nucleotides not matched to a gene: 4. The CDR3 consists of 12 residues. The DNA of the CDR3 is TGTGCCAGCAGGCGGACAGGGTCTGGCTACACCTTC. Translated, it gives CASRRTGSGYTF.

This chain links TRBV27 with TRBJ1-2; 11 nucleotides align to TRBD1. Germline trimming cut 0 bases from V and 7 bases from J; bases unmatched to any gene: 4. Germline values: CDR1 MNHEY, CDR2 SMNVEV (reference sequence). The CDR3 loop spans 15 amino acids. The CDR3 bases are TGTGCCAGCAGTTTATCCTGGGGACAGGGGGGTGGCTACACCTTC. As protein: CASSLSWGQGGGYTF.

This clone was counted only a few times. The chain links TRBV7-9 to TRBJ2-1; 7 positions match TRBD2. This CDR3 spans 14 amino acids. Germline assignment: CDR1 SEHNR and CDR2 FQNEAQ (reference sequence). Losses at the gene ends were 2 bases for V and 9 bases for J; bases not matched to a gene: 7. CDR3 bases: TGTGCCAGCAGCTTACATAGCGGGTGGGTTGAGCAGTTCTTC. This translates into CASSLHSGWVEQFF.

The chain links TRBV27 to TRBJ1-2; a weak D match, TRBD1 (5 bases). The V gene's germline CDR1 is MNHEY and CDR2 SMNVEV (reference sequence). There are 16 residues in the CDR3. Trimming removed 2 bases at V and 8 bases at J, with 21 bases between. The CDR3 DNA follows: TGTGCCAGCAGTTTAGGTTCAGGGCCAGCCGCAGGAGGCTACACCTTC. Its translation: CASSLGSGPAAGGYTF.

This sequence joins TRBV7-7 and TRBJ2-3, with a possible D match to TRBD2 (7 bases). Germline V gene lookup returns CDR1 SSHAT and CDR2 FNYEAQ (reference sequence). The CDR3 has 14 amino acids. The ends were cut back, 3 bases at V and 2 bases at J, with 9 bases in the middle. CDR3 in DNA: TGTGCCAGCAGCTTGGGGGGGCACACAGATACGCAGTATTTT. Translating it yields CASSLGGHTDTQYF.

The V and J genes are TRBV5-1 and TRBJ1-2; a possible D gene is TRBD1 (5 bases). V was clipped by 4 bases and J by 5 bases, with 12 bases between them. The length of the CDR3 is 13 residues. Germline V gene data show CDR1 as SGHRS and CDR2 as YFSETQ. This CDR3 is CASSRSDTYGYTF. The CDR3 DNA sequence: TGCGCCAGCAGCAGATCGGACACTTATGGCTACACCTTC.

The chain links TRBV28 to TRBJ1-2; no reliable D call. The CDR3 extends over 15 amino acids. V lost 3 bases and J lost 0, with 11 bases in between. Germline V gene sequence: CDR1 MDHEN, CDR2 SYDVKM. The CDR3 protein is CASSFSSYSNYGYTF. The CDR3 bases are TGTGCCAGCAGTTTTAGCAGTTATTCTAACTATGGCTACACCTTC.

V is TRBV18 and J is TRBJ1-2, with D perhaps matching TRBD1 (5 bases). Trimming took off 3 bases at V and 2 bases at J, with 13 bases between the two ends. The CDR3 is 15 residues long. CDR1 is KGHSH, CDR2 LQKENI, per germline. CDR3 DNA: TGTGCCAGCTCACCGGCGCGGGGGTTAAACTATGGCTACACCTTC. Translation: CASSPARGLNYGYTF.

The chain has TRBV28 and TRBJ2-1, with 9 bases aligning to TRBD2. Germline assignment: CDR1 MDHEN and CDR2 SYDVKM. The CDR3 length is 17 residues. Losses at the gene ends were 3 bases for V and 4 bases for J; bases not matched to a gene: 10. Here the CDR3 reads CASSFNSGGGVYNEQFF. CDR3 DNA: TGTGCCAGCAGTTTCAATAGCGGGGGTGGGGTATACAATGAGCAGTTCTTC.

The chain recombines TRBV9 with TRBJ2-7; 8 bases line up with TRBD2. Germline V gene data show CDR1 as SGDLS and CDR2 as YYNGEE. V was clipped by 2 bases and J by 6 bases; unmatched bases: 7. This CDR3 has 14 residues. The CDR3 protein is CASSVGGGTSEQYF. The CDR3 DNA reads TGTGCCAGCAGCGTGGGCGGGGGGACCTCCGAGCAGTACTTC.

The chain employs TRBV18 and TRBJ1-2, with TRBD1 identical over 7 bases. The CDR3 runs to 13 residues. Germline V gives CDR1 KGHSH, CDR2 LQKENI. After removal of 3 bases from V and 8 bases from J, the junction contained 6 bases not matched to a gene. CDR3 bases: TGTGCCAGCTCACCTGACCAACAGGGGGGCTACACCTTC. It encodes CASSPDQQGGYTF.

The chain joins TRBV7-2 to TRBJ2-5; 13 bases agree with TRBD2. Germline lookup yields CDR1 SGHTA and CDR2 FQGNSA. V gave up 4 bases and J gave up 5 bases; unmatched junction bases: 13. The CDR3 consists of 18 residues. CDR3 DNA: TGTGCCAGCAGCTCGATACTAGCGGGGGGGCCGATTCAGGAGACCCAGTACTTC. Translated, it gives CASSSILAGGPIQETQYF.

The chain joins TRBV27 to TRBJ1-1; D might be TRBD1 (6 bases). The V gene lost 2 bases and the J gene lost 0 bases, with 10 bases spanning the gap. The CDR3 runs to 15 residues. Germline V gene data show CDR1 as MNHEY and CDR2 as SMNVEV (reference sequence). CDR3 sequence: CASSLIGDMNTEAFF. CDR3 sequence (DNA): TGTGCCAGCAGTTTAATCGGGGACATGAACACTGAAGCTTTCTTT.

CDR3 nucleotide sequence: TGTGCCAGCAGCTTAGGCGGGACAGGGTCCTACGAGCAGTACTTC. Amino acids: CASSLGGTGSYEQYF. The rearrangement links TRBV11-2 to TRBJ2-7, with 9 bases matching TRBD1. The V gene's germline CDR1 is SGHAT and CDR2 FQNNGV. The CDR3 has 15 amino acids. V trimming: 1 base; J trimming: 1 base; junction bases outside the gene matches: 2.

The chain joins TRBV6-4 to TRBJ1-1, with D possibly TRBD1 on 6 matching bases. This CDR3 contains 14 residues. Germline V CDR1 and CDR2: MRHNA, SNTAGT. V lost 6 bases, J lost 5 bases, and 16 bases lay in between. DNA for the CDR3: TGTGCCAGCAGGAATGGGGGCCAAGGAACTGAAGCTTTCTTT. It specifies CASRNGGQGTEAFF.

This chain joins TRBV7-2 and TRBJ2-2; tentatively, D is TRBD1 (5 bases). The CDR3 is 16 amino acids. Per germline, CDR1 SGHTA and CDR2 FQGNSA. Trimming pared 2 bases from V and 0 bases from J, leaving 10 bases between. The CDR3 sequence is CASSLLDSANTGELFF. The CDR3 coding sequence is TGTGCCAGCAGCTTACTAGACAGCGCGAACACCGGGGAGCTGTTTTTT.

This chain links TRBV9 with TRBJ1-3; D gene uncertain. The germline gives CDR1 SGDLS, CDR2 YYNGEE. This CDR3 contains 13 residues. V was cut by 4 bases and J by 4 bases, with 9 bases left in between. The CDR3 region is CASSRVAGNTIYF. CDR3 nucleotides: TGTGCCAGCAGCCGGGTAGCAGGAAACACCATATATTTT.

The rearrangement links TRBV18 to TRBJ2-7; 9 nucleotides agree with TRBD2. The CDR3 consists of 14 residues. J gave up 8 bases and V 0 bases, and 5 bases lay outside the gene matches. Germline CDR1 is KGHSH and CDR2 is LQKENI. In DNA form, the CDR3 reads TGTGCCAGCTCACCACCTAGCGGGAGTTTACAGCAGTACTTC. It yields the protein CASSPPSGSLQQYF.